The 24 T cell receptor beta chains reported below all come from one sample, sequenced in a study of blood T cell repertoires in COVID-19. Repertoires were generated with immunoSEQ multiplex PCR, while TCRdb's copy carries only in-frame clones and drops some. Here the sample spans about 130,000 clones, more than 75% being singletons. Sequencing was done on a sample of peripheral blood. The origin of the receptors is a woman in her 70s with COVID-19, enrolled during active disease.

There are a few counts of this clone. This sequence joins TRBV5-1 and TRBJ1-2, with TRBD1 matching 8 bases. V shed 1 base and J 7 bases; nucleotides not matched to a gene: 6. CDR1 is SGHRS, CDR2 YFSETQ, per germline. CDR3 length: 14 amino acids. CDR3 amino acids: CASSLNRGDGGYTF. The CDR3 nucleotides read TGCGCCAGCAGCTTGAACAGGGGGGACGGTGGCTACACCTTC.

This clone was detected only once. The CDR3, as DNA: TGTGCCAGCAGCCAAGTTGGCGGGGGCCACTCCTACAATGAGCAGTTCTTC. Encoded protein: CASSQVGGGHSYNEQFF. The J gene is TRBJ2-1, the V gene TRBV3-1 (or the pseudogene TRBV3-2); TRBD2 is a possible D gene (7 bases). This CDR3 is 17 amino acids long. V was pared by 1 base and J by 0 bases, with 13 bases between. Per the germline V gene, CDR1 is LGHDT and CDR2 is YNNKEL (reference sequence).

The rearrangement joins TRBV4-1 to TRBJ1-2, with D perhaps TRBD1 (6 bases). Germline V gene lookup returns CDR1 MGHRA and CDR2 YSYEKL. This CDR3 region has 14 residues. The V end was cut by 4 bases, the J end by 5 bases, with 14 bases between. CDR3 in DNA: TGCGCCAGCAGCCGCGGCAGGGGAGATTATGGCTACACCTTC. It specifies CASSRGRGDYGYTF.

This rearrangement joins TRBV19 to TRBJ1-2; no firm D call. The germline CDR1 and CDR2 sequences are LNHDA and SQIVND (reference sequence). Between the trimmed V and J ends, which lost 3 bases and 1 base, there was a span of 9 bases. This CDR3 region has 14 residues. DNA of the CDR3: TGTGCCAGTAGTATCGGCGGGCTTAACTATGGCTACACCTTC. Translating it yields CASSIGGLNYGYTF.

V usage is TRBV9 and J usage is TRBJ2-3, with TRBD2 identical over 9 bases. CDR3 length: 17 amino acids. Germline V lookup: CDR1 SGDLS, CDR2 YYNGEE. V lost 2 bases, J lost 2 bases, and 9 bases stayed unmatched. CDR3 protein: CASSVEAGGLYTDTQYF. The CDR3 coding sequence is TGTGCCAGCAGCGTTGAAGCGGGGGGCCTTTACACAGATACGCAGTATTTT.

The V gene is TRBV19, the J gene TRBJ2-7, with unresolved D. The CDR3 runs 14 residues. Per the germline V gene, CDR1 is LNHDA and CDR2 is SQIVND (reference sequence). The V end lost 3 bases, the J end lost 5 bases, and 14 bases lay between the germline ends. The CDR3 sequence: CASSINLNPHEQYF. The CDR3 DNA reads TGTGCCAGTAGTATCAATCTAAACCCCCACGAGCAGTACTTC.

This chain connects TRBV5-1 to TRBJ2-1; weak D call: TRBD1 (7 bases). The V end was cut by 2 bases, the J end by 7 bases, with 16 bases between. The CDR3 contains 15 residues. Germline-derived CDR1 and CDR2 are SGHRS and YFSETQ. CDR3 protein: CASSFSKGAGNEQFF. The DNA of the CDR3 is TGCGCCAGCAGCTTTTCAAAGGGGGCGGGGAATGAGCAGTTCTTC.

About this clone itself: This sample includes further DNA sequences coding for the same CDR3. The rearrangement uses TRBV28 and TRBJ2-5, with D possibly being TRBD1 (6 bases). V lost 6 bases to trimming and J lost 5 bases, with 13 bases between them. Germline CDR1 MDHEN, CDR2 SYDVKM. The CDR3 contains 13 residues. CDR3 bases: TGTGCCAGCAGGTCAACAGGGTTGGAGACCCAGTACTTC. Its protein is CASRSTGLETQYF.

The chain has TRBV1 and TRBJ2-5; TRBD2 is taken as the D call from the table, unchecked against the DNA. TRBV1 is flagged as a pseudogene. This CDR3 has 14 amino acids. The CDR3 here is CTSSLGVVQETQYF. DNA for the CDR3: TGCACCAGCAGCCTTGGTGTAGTACAAGAGACCCAGTACTTC.

V is TRBV19 and J is TRBJ2-7; 7 positions match TRBD1. Trimming cost V 2 bases and J 9 bases; bases outside gene matches: 16. The CDR3 is made up of 16 amino acids. CDR1 is LNHDA and CDR2 is SQIVND in the germline V gene (reference sequence). In nucleotides, the CDR3 is TGTGCCAGTAGTATACTTCTAGGGGGCGCGGCGGGCGTGCAGTACTTC. This encodes CASSILLGGAAGVQYF.

This clone was seen only once. The CDR3 region has the DNA TGTGCCAGTAGCGCTAATGAAAAACTGTTTTTT. Its protein is CASSANEKLFF. The V and J genes are TRBV19 and TRBJ1-4; D gene uncertain. The CDR3 has 11 residues. CDR1 is LNHDA, CDR2 SQIVND, per germline (reference sequence). V was pared by 6 bases and J by 3 bases, with 2 bases between.

The chain uses TRBV5-4 and TRBJ2-1; TRBD2 agrees at 13 bases. The CDR3 runs 17 residues. CDR1 and CDR2 from the germline V gene are SGHNT and YYREEE (reference sequence). V dropped 3 bases and J dropped 7; count of bases not matched to a gene: 10. The CDR3: CASSSDWTSGGVNEQFF. The DNA for the CDR3 is TGTGCCAGCAGCTCCGATTGGACTAGCGGGGGTGTAAATGAGCAGTTCTTC.

This clone was seen only a few times. The genes are TRBV10-3 and TRBJ1-6; weak D call: TRBD1 (5 bases). V shed 2 bases and J shed 10 bases, with 9 bases lying between them. The CDR3 spans 13 residues. Per germline, CDR1 ENHRY and CDR2 SYGVKD. CDR3 in amino acids: CAISEGEGSPLHF. In DNA form, the CDR3 reads TGTGCCATCAGTGAGGGGGAGGGGTCACCCCTCCACTTT.

The CDR3 region is CASSPFGQGYPDGYTF. The CDR3 region has the DNA TGTGCCAGCAGTCCCTTCGGACAGGGGTACCCTGACGGCTACACCTTC. This chain links TRBV28 with TRBJ1-2; 9 bases map to TRBD1. V lost 5 bases, J lost 8 bases, and 15 bases stayed unmatched. The CDR3 runs to 16 residues. Germline values: CDR1 MDHEN, CDR2 SYDVKM.

The chain has TRBV5-1 and TRBJ2-3; weak D call: TRBD1 (7 bases). Trimming removed 3 bases from V and 1 base from J, with 18 bases in between. Germline V CDR1 and CDR2: SGHRS, YFSETQ. The CDR3 sequence is 17 residues long. CDR3 nucleotide sequence: TGCGCCAGCAGCTGGGGGGCGACAGGGTTGGGCACAGATACGCAGTATTTT. Translating it yields CASSWGATGLGTDTQYF.

J is TRBJ2-1 and V is TRBV5-4, with a possible D match to TRBD1 (5 bases). This CDR3 region has 14 residues. Germline CDR1 and CDR2: SGHNT and YYREEE (reference sequence). Trimming shortened V by 0 bases and J by 5 bases, and 9 bases separated the two germline ends. The CDR3 reads CASSLAGNNNEQFF. DNA for the CDR3: TGTGCCAGCAGCTTGGCAGGGAATAACAATGAGCAGTTCTTC.

V and J are TRBV10-2 and TRBJ1-4; the D is unclear. Per germline, CDR1 WSHSY and CDR2 SAAADI. V lost 6 bases and J 7 bases, leaving 18 bases between the germline ends. The CDR3 contains 15 residues. The CDR3 nucleotides are TGCGCCAGCAGACCCCGGAGGGAAGCATCTGAAAAACTGTTTTTT. Its translation: CASRPRREASEKLFF.

This clone was counted a single time. The V call is TRBV2, the J call TRBJ2-2; 9 bases are shared with TRBD1. The length of the CDR3 is 15 residues. The germline V gene has CDR1 SNHLY and CDR2 FYNNEI. Trimming took 6 bases from V and 4 from J; bases not matched to a gene: 6. The CDR3 sequence is CASSGQGLGTGELFF. In DNA, the CDR3 is TGTGCCAGCAGCGGACAGGGGTTGGGCACCGGGGAGCTGTTTTTT.

The V gene is TRBV18, the J gene TRBJ2-7, with 8 bases identical to TRBD2. This CDR3 region has 15 residues. V shed 2 bases and J 7 bases; nucleotides not matched to a gene: 10. CDR1 is KGHSH, CDR2 LQKENI, per germline. CDR3 protein: CASSPGFGTRMEQYF. The CDR3, as DNA: TGTGCCAGCTCACCAGGGTTCGGGACTAGGATGGAGCAGTACTTC.

This chain connects TRBV6-2 or TRBV6-3 to TRBJ1-2, with a tentative D call TRBD1 (5 bases). This CDR3 comprises 15 residues. Germline CDR1 is MNHEY and CDR2 is SVGEGT. Trimming took 0 bases from V and 8 from J, leaving 16 bases between them. The CDR3: CASSYSSGPLRGYTF. The CDR3 coding sequence is TGTGCCAGCAGTTACTCTTCAGGGCCCCTTCGGGGCTACACCTTC.

The genes are TRBV11-2 and TRBJ2-5; 7 positions agree with TRBD2. The junction had 11 bases not matched to a gene; V was cut back by 5 bases and J by 5 bases. The CDR3 loop spans 15 amino acids. CDR1 is SGHAT and CDR2 is FQNNGV in the germline V gene. The CDR3 here is CASSPRGRGGETQYF. The DNA of the CDR3 is TGTGCCAGCAGCCCCCGGGGTAGGGGAGGGGAGACCCAGTACTTC.

The chain employs TRBV5-1 and TRBJ1-4; TRBD1 is a possible D gene (6 bases). The ends were cut back, 1 base at V and 8 bases at J, with 15 bases in the middle. The CDR3 covers 15 residues. Germline CDR1 reads SGHRS; CDR2 reads YFSETQ. CDR3 region: CASSLSGDGEEKLFF. The CDR3 coding sequence is TGCGCCAGCAGCTTGTCAGGGGACGGGGAAGAAAAACTGTTTTTT.

The chain has TRBV11-2 and TRBJ1-1; tentatively, D is TRBD1 (5 bases). V was shortened by 1 base and J by 0 bases, with 9 bases between the two germline ends. This CDR3 is built from 15 residues. Germline assignment: CDR1 SGHAT and CDR2 FQNNGV. The CDR3 here is CASSLAPGMNTEAFF. The CDR3 region has the DNA TGTGCCAGCAGCTTAGCGCCAGGGATGAACACTGAAGCTTTCTTT.

This chain connects TRBV6-5 to TRBJ2-7; 7 bases are shared with TRBD2. V lost 7 bases and J lost 3; bases outside the gene matches: 6. The CDR3 runs 13 residues. The germline gives CDR1 MNHEY, CDR2 SVGAGI. This CDR3 is CASKKGGNYEQYF. The CDR3 coding sequence is TGTGCCAGCAAAAAGGGAGGGAACTACGAGCAGTACTTC.